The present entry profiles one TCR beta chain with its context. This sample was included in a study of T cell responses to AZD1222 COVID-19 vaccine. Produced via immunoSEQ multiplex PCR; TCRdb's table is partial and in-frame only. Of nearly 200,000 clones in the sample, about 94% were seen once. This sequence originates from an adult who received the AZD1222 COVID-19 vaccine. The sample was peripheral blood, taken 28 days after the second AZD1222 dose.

Written as DNA, the CDR3 is TGTGCCAGCAGCCCTGCGGAATCCTACGAGCAGTACTTC. The encoded protein is CASSPAESYEQYF. The rearrangement links TRBV7-8 to TRBJ2-7; no reliable D call. The CDR3 sequence is 13 residues long. Germline CDR1 SGHVS, CDR2 FQNEAQ. Between the trimmed V and J ends, which lost 5 bases and 1 base, there was a span of 9 bases.